A single sample gave rise to the 28 T cell receptor beta chains below, sequenced in a study of blood T cell repertoires in COVID-19. Profiled with immunoSEQ multiplex PCR; TCRdb holds only in-frame clones, not every one. The data show approximately 450,000 clones, about 85% seen once. Sequenced input: PBMCs or T cells enriched from blood (not recorded which). These receptors all come from a woman aged 18-29 years with acute COVID-19.

CDR3 in DNA: TGTGCCAGCAGTTCCGGGGACAGGATGAACACTGAAGCTTTCTTT. Translation gives CASSSGDRMNTEAFF. The chain employs TRBV28 and TRBJ1-1, with 8 nucleotides matching TRBD1. Per the germline V gene, CDR1 is MDHEN and CDR2 is SYDVKM. CDR3 length: 15 amino acids. The trim removed 4 bases at V and 0 bases at J, leaving 4 bases unmatched.

In this sample, this clone turned up once. The chain has TRBV5-1 and TRBJ1-2, with a weak D call TRBD1 (6 bases). This CDR3 region has 13 residues. Germline V gene sequence: CDR1 SGHRS, CDR2 YFSETQ. V was pared by 4 bases and J by 6 bases, with 13 bases between. The CDR3 loop reads CASSLSTGHGYTF. CDR3 sequence (DNA): TGCGCCAGCAGCCTAAGTACAGGGCATGGCTACACCTTC.

The gene calls are TRBV9 and TRBJ2-1; D might be TRBD1 (6 bases). Germline loops: CDR1 SGDLS, CDR2 YYNGEE. There are 15 residues in the CDR3. V was trimmed by 0 bases and J by 8 bases, leaving 15 bases between them. The CDR3 here is CASSVGGGTMDEQFF. The CDR3 nucleotides are TGTGCCAGCAGCGTAGGAGGGGGTACAATGGATGAGCAGTTCTTC.

This clone was found once. This rearrangement joins TRBV29-1 to TRBJ1-1, with 11 positions matching TRBD1. The CDR3 extends over 14 amino acids. Per the germline V gene, CDR1 is SQVTM and CDR2 is ANQGSEA. The V segment lost 7 bases and the J segment 0 bases; nucleotides outside the gene matches: 4. Here the CDR3 reads CSAGQGAMNTEAFF. In nucleotides, the CDR3 is TGCAGCGCCGGACAGGGGGCGATGAACACTGAAGCTTTCTTT.

This rearrangement joins TRBV2 to TRBJ2-5; 12 bases are a match to TRBD2. The CDR3 has 15 amino acids. Unmatched junction bases numbered 4, after V lost 3 bases and J lost 5 bases. The germline V gene encodes CDR1 SNHLY and CDR2 FYNNEI. CDR3: CASSDASGRGETQYF. For the CDR3, the DNA is TGTGCCAGCAGTGACGCTAGCGGGAGGGGGGAGACCCAGTACTTC. Combining the CDR3 with reference TRBV2 and TRBJ2-5 gives the whole variable domain EPEVTQTPSHQVTQMGQEVILRCVPISNHLYFYWYRQILGQKVEFLVSFYNNEISEKSEIFDDQFSVERPDGSNFTLKIRSTKLEDSAMYFCASSDASGRGETQYFGPGTRLLVL.

The chain recombines TRBV5-4 with TRBJ2-3, with TRBD2 matching 9 bases. The CDR3 contains 14 residues. Germline V gene lookup returns CDR1 SGHNT and CDR2 YYREEE (reference sequence). J gave up 5 bases and V 10 bases, and 11 bases lay outside the gene matches. The CDR3 nucleotides are TGTGCCTGCCTGAAGCGGGGGGTGCAAGATACGCAGTATTTT. Amino acid sequence: CACLKRGVQDTQYF.

The J gene is TRBJ2-2, the V gene TRBV5-1, with 10 bases lining up with TRBD2. Germline V gene lookup returns CDR1 SGHRS and CDR2 YFSETQ. The CDR3 is made up of 18 amino acids. Losses at the gene ends were 4 bases for V and 0 bases for J; bases not matched to a gene: 9. Here the CDR3 DNA reads TGCGCCAGCAGCGTTCGGAGTAGCGGGGGGCCGAACACCGGGGAGCTGTTTTTT. Its translation is CASSVRSSGGPNTGELFF.

The chain combines TRBV5-6 with TRBJ2-7; a weak D match, TRBD2 (5 bases). V was clipped by 5 bases and J by 7 bases, with 10 bases between them. The CDR3 covers 11 residues. CDR1 is SGHDT, CDR2 YYEEEE, per germline. The CDR3 loop reads CASSYTGEQYF. CDR3 DNA sequence: TGTGCCAGCAGTTACACGGGGGAGCAGTACTTC.

The chain is built from TRBV6-2 or TRBV6-3 and TRBJ2-2, with D maybe TRBD2 (5 bases). The V and J ends lost 6 bases and 6 bases respectively, with 17 bases between them. Germline CDR1 MNHEY, CDR2 SVGEGT. The CDR3 covers 15 residues. This CDR3 reads CASSKIARGAGELFF. Here the CDR3 DNA reads TGTGCCAGCAGCAAGATAGCGAGAGGCGCCGGGGAGCTGTTTTTT.

The V and J genes are TRBV18 and TRBJ2-1; TRBD2 matches 11 bases. The V gene end was trimmed by 0 bases and the J gene end by 5 bases; junction bases not matched to a gene: 6. The CDR3 extends over 17 amino acids. Germline values: CDR1 KGHSH, CDR2 LQKENI. The CDR3 region is CASSPPPGTSGNNEQFF. CDR3 in DNA: TGTGCCAGCTCACCACCGCCCGGGACTAGCGGTAACAATGAGCAGTTCTTC.

The gene calls are TRBV10-1 and TRBJ2-3; D is possibly TRBD1 (5 bases). V lost 3 bases and J lost 2, with 12 bases in between. CDR1 WNHNN and CDR2 SYGVQD come from the germline V gene (reference sequence). The CDR3 runs to 15 residues. Here the CDR3 DNA reads TGCGCCAGCAGTGAAGGGTCAGGGATCACAGATACGCAGTATTTT. Translating gives CASSEGSGITDTQYF.

The rearrangement uses TRBV4-2 and TRBJ1-2; perhaps TRBD1 as D (6 bases). Trimming left V 0 bases short and J 6 bases short, with 14 bases between. Germline V gene data show CDR1 as LGHNA and CDR2 as YNFKEQ. This CDR3 is 15 amino acids long. CDR3 amino acids: CASSQEGRSGDGYTF. The CDR3 DNA follows: TGTGCCAGCAGCCAAGAGGGTCGCTCAGGGGATGGCTACACCTTC.

The chain employs TRBV3-1 (or the pseudogene TRBV3-2) and TRBJ1-6; a possible D gene is TRBD1 (6 bases). V was trimmed by 5 bases and J by 10 bases, leaving 12 bases between them. The CDR3 extends over 13 amino acids. Germline V gene data show CDR1 as LGHDT and CDR2 as YNNKEL (reference sequence). The CDR3 is CASSARTESPLHF. In DNA, the CDR3 is TGTGCCAGCAGCGCGCGGACAGAATCACCCCTCCACTTT.

V and J are TRBV28 and TRBJ2-7; 12 nucleotides agree with TRBD2. Germline trimming cut 4 bases from V and 4 bases from J; bases unmatched to any gene: 5. Germline values: CDR1 MDHEN, CDR2 SYDVKM. The CDR3 is 15 residues long. The CDR3 loop reads CASSSLAGGRYEQYF. CDR3 DNA: TGTGCCAGCAGTTCCCTAGCGGGAGGGCGGTACGAGCAGTACTTC.

The chain couples TRBV19 to TRBJ1-5, with a tentative D call TRBD1 (5 bases). The CDR3 runs 16 residues. Germline lookup yields CDR1 LNHDA and CDR2 SQIVND (reference sequence). The V gene lost 5 bases and the J gene lost 0 bases, with 14 bases spanning the gap. The DNA of the CDR3 is TGTGCCAGTAGTGCCCACGGGGGTAATAGCAATCAGCCCCAGCATTTT. It codes for CASSAHGGNSNQPQHF. Together with reference TRBV19 and TRBJ1-5, the CDR3 gives the full variable domain: DGGITQSPKYLFRKEGQNVTLSCEQNLNHDAMYWYRQDPGQGLRLIYYSQIVNDFQKGDIAEGYSVSREKKESFPLTVTSAQKNPTAFYLCASSAHGGNSNQPQHFGDGTRLSIL.

The count of this clone is one. This rearrangement joins TRBV19 to TRBJ2-3, with 8 bases aligning to TRBD2. The CDR3 totals 16 residues. CDR1 and CDR2 from the germline V gene are LNHDA and SQIVND (reference sequence). V gave up 5 bases and J gave up 3 bases; unmatched junction bases: 10. In DNA form, the CDR3 reads TGTGCCAGTAGTTCCGGACTAGCAGAGGGTACAGATACGCAGTATTTT. Its protein product is CASSSGLAEGTDTQYF.

The CDR3 here is CASSPHRVQGANQPQHF. The CDR3 DNA sequence: TGCGCCAGCAGCCCGCACAGGGTGCAGGGGGCAAATCAGCCCCAGCATTTT. This chain connects TRBV4-1 to TRBJ1-5, with 8 bases identical to TRBD1. The germline CDR1 and CDR2 sequences are MGHRA and YSYEKL. Losses at the gene ends were 4 bases for V and 4 bases for J; bases not matched to a gene: 12. The CDR3 sequence is 17 residues long.

The rearrangement uses TRBV20-1 and TRBJ2-7; D is unresolved. Trimming stripped 3 bases from V and 6 bases from J, with 15 bases between. The germline V gene encodes CDR1 DFQATT and CDR2 SNEGSKA (reference sequence). This CDR3 is built from 13 residues. Here the CDR3 DNA reads TGCAGTGCTAGTCTAGTCGCGGTAGGCGAGCAGTACTTC. This sequence encodes CSASLVAVGEQYF.

Note on this clone: Other DNA variants within this sample encode the same CDR3. J is TRBJ1-3 and V is TRBV2; 7 bases are shared with TRBD1. The CDR3 has 15 residues. Germline V gene lookup returns CDR1 SNHLY and CDR2 FYNNEI. The junction had 5 bases not matched to a gene; V was cut back by 6 bases and J by 0 bases. CDR3 coding DNA: TGTGCCAGCAGGATAGACAGGGCCTCTGGAAACACCATATATTTT. As protein: CASRIDRASGNTIYF.

The chain uses TRBV28 and TRBJ1-5; D is ambiguous. V was trimmed by 4 bases and J by 4 bases, leaving 11 bases between them. The CDR3 runs 14 residues. Germline CDR1 reads MDHEN; CDR2 reads SYDVKM. CDR3 in DNA: TGTGCCAGCAGTTGGACTCGTCGAAATCAGCCCCAGCATTTT. Translated, it gives CASSWTRRNQPQHF.

This rearrangement joins TRBV5-1 to TRBJ1-2, with TRBD1 matching 8 bases. The junction had 3 bases not matched to a gene; V was cut back by 1 base and J by 4 bases. This CDR3 is built from 14 residues. The V gene's germline CDR1 is SGHRS and CDR2 YFSETQ. CDR3 residues: CASSLPGGVYGYTF. The CDR3 DNA is TGCGCCAGCAGCTTGCCAGGGGGCGTCTATGGCTACACCTTC. Full variable domain (rest looked up from reference TRBV5-1 and TRBJ1-2): KAGVTQTPRYLIKTRGQQVTLSCSPISGHRSVSWYQQTPGQGLQFLFEYFSETQRNKGNFPGRFSGRQFSNSRSEMNVSTLELGDSALYLCASSLPGGVYGYTFGSGTRLTVV.

The genes are TRBV13 and TRBJ1-3; tentatively, D is TRBD1 (6 bases). The CDR3 totals 14 residues. V was pared by 4 bases and J by 4 bases, with 11 bases between. Germline V gives CDR1 PRHDT, CDR2 FYEKMQ (reference sequence). The CDR3 sequence: CASSSQGPGNTIYF. Written as DNA, the CDR3 is TGTGCCAGCAGCTCACAGGGCCCCGGAAACACCATATATTTT.

In this sample, this clone turned up a few times. The chain is built from TRBV21-1 and TRBJ2-7; TRBD1 was called by the table and not checked on the DNA. TRBV21-1 is a pseudogene segment. There are 14 residues in the CDR3. DNA of the CDR3: TGTGCCAGCTCAATCTCAGTCGACTCCTACGAGCAGTACTTC. Encoded protein: CASSISVDSYEQYF.

This chain links TRBV25-1 with TRBJ1-6, with 9 bases lining up with TRBD1. This CDR3 region has 15 residues. Trimming at V came to 6 bases and at J to 10 bases, leaving 10 bases not matched to a gene. Germline CDR1 is MGHDK and CDR2 is SYGVNS. CDR3 residues: CASRPRDRDGSPLHF. In nucleotides, the CDR3 is TGTGCCAGCAGACCCCGGGACAGGGACGGATCACCCCTCCACTTT.

The CDR3: CASSYNQGGSDTQYF. The CDR3 DNA sequence: TGTGCCAGCAGTTATAATCAAGGGGGCTCCGATACGCAGTATTTT. The chain carries TRBV6-2 or TRBV6-3 and TRBJ2-3; 7 bases fit TRBD1. The CDR3 runs 15 residues. Per the germline V gene, CDR1 is MNHEY and CDR2 is SVGEGT. The V segment lost 3 bases and the J segment 6 bases; nucleotides outside the gene matches: 9.

This sequence joins TRBV25-1 and TRBJ2-7; 10 bases align to TRBD1. CDR3 length: 16 residues. Germline CDR1 is MGHDK and CDR2 is SYGVNS. V was pared by 2 bases and J by 3 bases, with 7 bases of the junction left unmatched. Written as DNA, the CDR3 is TGTGCCAGCAGTGAAGCAACCGGGACAGGGGTCTACGAGCAGTACTTC. This gives the protein CASSEATGTGVYEQYF.

The chain recombines TRBV4-3 with TRBJ2-3, with 9 bases matching TRBD1. The CDR3 has 15 residues. Germline V lookup: CDR1 LGHNA, CDR2 YSLEER. The junction had 4 bases not matched to a gene; V was cut back by 3 bases and J by 3 bases. The CDR3: CASSQGTGRTDTQYF. The CDR3 DNA is TGCGCCAGCAGCCAGGGGACAGGGAGGACAGATACGCAGTATTTT.

Comment on this clone: The sample carries other DNA sequences with the same CDR3. The chain recombines TRBV7-9 with TRBJ1-5; a possible D gene is TRBD1 (6 bases). This CDR3 region has 14 residues. Deletions cut 1 base from V and 6 bases from J, with 10 bases between. Germline-derived CDR1 and CDR2 are SEHNR and FQNEAQ (reference sequence). CDR3 amino acids: CASSLEGGGQPQHF. The CDR3 region has the DNA TGTGCCAGCAGCTTAGAAGGGGGGGGTCAGCCCCAGCATTTT.